This TCR beta chain was found in a study of blood T cells in healthy people across ages. Note on this clonotype: Antigen unknown.

Study-level findings and limits: Diversity estimates drawn from one million T cells were deemed underestimates. In older individuals, TCR beta diversity per million T cells was lower, falling roughly linearly with age.

The authors ran a second PCR of about 6 to 11 cycles using a sample-barcoded 5' primer and a J-beta primer mix. From each sample, at least 2.5 million paired-end reads containing CDR3 were obtained. Each CDR3 protein gets one entry after TCRdb re-called the 5' RACE reads with MiXCR. The repertoire consists of about 1,500,000 distinct CDR3 sequences, with about 30% occurring once and the leading ten covering around 7.7%. CDR1 and CDR2 from the germline V gene are SGHRS and YFSETQ. CDR3 length equals 15 residues. After removal of 5 bases from V and 2 bases from J, the junction contained 9 bases not matched to a gene.

The specimen sequenced was blood. This TCR derives from a young woman in good health. The chain combines TRBV5-1 with TRBJ2-7; 8 bases are a match to TRBD1. CDR3 nucleotides: TGCGCCAGCAGTTACCCAGGGGGCGGCCCCTACGAGCAGTACTTC. As protein: CASSYPGGGPYEQYF. Drawing the rest from reference TRBV5-1 and TRBJ2-7, the complete variable domain is KAGVTQTPRYLIKTRGQQVTLSCSPISGHRSVSWYQQTPGQGLQFLFEYFSETQRNKGNFPGRFSGRQFSNSRSEMNVSTLELGDSALYLCASSYPGGGPYEQYFGPGTRLTVT.